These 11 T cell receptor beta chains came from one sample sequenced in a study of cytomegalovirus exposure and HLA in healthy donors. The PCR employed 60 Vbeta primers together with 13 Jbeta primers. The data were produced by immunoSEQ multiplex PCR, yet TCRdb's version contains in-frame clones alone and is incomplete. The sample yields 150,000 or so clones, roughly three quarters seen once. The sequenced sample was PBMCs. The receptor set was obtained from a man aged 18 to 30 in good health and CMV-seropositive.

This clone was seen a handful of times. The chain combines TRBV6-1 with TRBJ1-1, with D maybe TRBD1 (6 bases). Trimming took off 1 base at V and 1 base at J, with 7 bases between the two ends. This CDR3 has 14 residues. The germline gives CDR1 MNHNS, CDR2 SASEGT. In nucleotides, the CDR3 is TGTGCCAGCAGTGAAGGGGGGCCGAACACTGAAGCTTTCTTT. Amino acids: CASSEGGPNTEAFF.

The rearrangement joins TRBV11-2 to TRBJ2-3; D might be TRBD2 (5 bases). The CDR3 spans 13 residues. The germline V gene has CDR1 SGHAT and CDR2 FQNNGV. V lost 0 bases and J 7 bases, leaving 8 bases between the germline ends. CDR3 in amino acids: CASSLESGNTQYF. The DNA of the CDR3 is TGTGCCAGCAGCTTAGAGTCGGGGAATACGCAGTATTTT.

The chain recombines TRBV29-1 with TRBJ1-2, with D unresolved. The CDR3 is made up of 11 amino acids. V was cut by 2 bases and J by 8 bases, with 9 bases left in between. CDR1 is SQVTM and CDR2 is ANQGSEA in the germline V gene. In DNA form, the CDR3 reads TGCAGCGTTGAATATGGCTCGGGCTACACCTTC. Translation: CSVEYGSGYTF.

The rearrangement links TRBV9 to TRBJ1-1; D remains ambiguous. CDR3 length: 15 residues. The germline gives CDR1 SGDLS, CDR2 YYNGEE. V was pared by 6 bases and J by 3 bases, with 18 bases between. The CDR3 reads CASTSDGRTYTEAFF. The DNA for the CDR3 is TGTGCCAGCACTTCCGACGGTAGGACTTACACTGAAGCTTTCTTT.

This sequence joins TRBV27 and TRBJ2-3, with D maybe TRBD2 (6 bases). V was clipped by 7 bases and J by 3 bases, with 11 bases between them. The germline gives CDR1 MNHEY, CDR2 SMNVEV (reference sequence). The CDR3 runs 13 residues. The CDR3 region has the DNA TGTGCCAGCATCCCGGAGGGAACAGATACGCAGTATTTT. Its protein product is CASIPEGTDTQYF.

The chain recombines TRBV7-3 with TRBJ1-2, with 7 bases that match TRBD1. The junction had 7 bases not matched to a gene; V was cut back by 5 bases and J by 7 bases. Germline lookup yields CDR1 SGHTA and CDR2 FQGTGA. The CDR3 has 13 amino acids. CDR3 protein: CASSLGTERGYTF. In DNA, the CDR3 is TGTGCCAGCAGCCTCGGGACAGAACGTGGCTACACCTTC.

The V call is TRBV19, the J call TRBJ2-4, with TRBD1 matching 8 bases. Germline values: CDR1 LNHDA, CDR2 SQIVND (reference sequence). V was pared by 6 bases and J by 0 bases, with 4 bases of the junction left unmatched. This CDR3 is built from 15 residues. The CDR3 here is CASRGQVLAKNIQYF. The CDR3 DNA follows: TGTGCCAGTAGGGGACAGGTATTAGCCAAAAACATTCAGTACTTC.

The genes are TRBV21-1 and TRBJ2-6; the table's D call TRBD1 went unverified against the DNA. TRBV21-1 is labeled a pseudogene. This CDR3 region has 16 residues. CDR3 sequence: CATGQGFLSGANVLTF. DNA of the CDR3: TGTGCCACCGGACAGGGATTCCTGTCTGGGGCCAACGTCCTGACTTTC.

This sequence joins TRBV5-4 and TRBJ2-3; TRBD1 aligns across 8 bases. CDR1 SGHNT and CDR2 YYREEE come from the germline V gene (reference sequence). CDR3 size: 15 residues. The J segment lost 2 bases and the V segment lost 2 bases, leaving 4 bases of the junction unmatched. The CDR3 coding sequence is TGTGCCAGCAGCTTACAGGGGGTCTTCACAGATACGCAGTATTTT. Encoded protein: CASSLQGVFTDTQYF.

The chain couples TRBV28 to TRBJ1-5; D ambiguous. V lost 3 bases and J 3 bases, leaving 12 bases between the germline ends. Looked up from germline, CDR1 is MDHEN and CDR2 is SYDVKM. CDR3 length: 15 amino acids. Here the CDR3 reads CASSFRPNPNQPQHF. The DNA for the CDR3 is TGTGCCAGCAGTTTCAGGCCCAACCCCAATCAGCCCCAGCATTTT.

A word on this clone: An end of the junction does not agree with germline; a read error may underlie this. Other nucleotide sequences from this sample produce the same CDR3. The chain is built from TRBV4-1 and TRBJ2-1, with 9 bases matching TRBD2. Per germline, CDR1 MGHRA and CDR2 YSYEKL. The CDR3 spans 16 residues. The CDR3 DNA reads TGCGCCAGCAGCCAGGCCGGGACTAGCAGCTACAACGAGCAGTTCTTC. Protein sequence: CASSQAGTSSYNEQFF.